The clone carrying this T cell receptor beta chain was seen only once. Its antigen is undetermined. Noted time point: week 11, during vaccination. Topical imiquimod accompanied each vaccine dose, which consisted of 300 ug of mutant IDH1 20-mer peptide. The protocol was immunoSEQ multiplex PCR, while the TCRdb copy is restricted to in-frame clones and leaves out a portion. The sample holds some 59,000 clones, about 88% seen once. This sample stems from a study of a mutant IDH1 vaccine in newly diagnosed glioma. At the level of the study: The study started vaccination 4-6 weeks after radiotherapy alone, or with temozolomide cycles.

This CDR3 has 15 residues. V lost 8 bases and J lost 5; bases outside the gene matches: 12. Per germline, CDR1 MNHNS and CDR2 SASEGT. Source: PBMCs, taken from a glioma patient whose treatment included an IDH1 peptide vaccine. This TCR was recovered from a man aged 40-55 years with glioma. V usage is TRBV6-1 and J usage is TRBJ2-3; 8 nucleotides match TRBD2. CDR3 sequence: CASQPVAGSGDTQYF. Written as DNA, the CDR3 is TGTGCCAGCCAACCCGTAGCGGGATCTGGAGATACGCAGTATTTT.